A selection of T cell receptor beta chains follows, all from one sample in a study of Graves' ophthalmopathy and Graves' hyperthyroidism. TCRdb independently ran MiXCR on the multiplex PCR reads; one entry per CDR3 protein. The sample lists about 700,000 distinct CDR3 sequences, about two fifths occurring once. The sequenced material came from peripheral blood. All receptors derive from an adult man with Graves' ophthalmopathy. Both conserved end residues are part of each CDR3. Fields, in order: clone size, J gene, V gene, D gene, CDR3 DNA, CDR3 protein. The D gene is left open where the match is weak. Clone size is given for some rows only: seen once, a few or many times, or a class if the clone is expanded.

many TRBJ1-2 TRBV10-3 TRBD1 TGTGCCATCAGCCGACAGGGTAGTGGCTACACCTTC CAISRQGSGYTF
- TRBJ2-3 TRBV20-1 - TGCAGTGCCACCCCTGGGGATACGCAGTATTTT CSATPGDTQYF
- TRBJ1-2 TRBV14 TRBD1 TGTGCCAGCAGCCATATGACAGGGGAAACTGGCTACACCTTC CASSHMTGETGYTF
- TRBJ2-7 TRBV15 TRBD1 TGTGCCACCAGCAGACCAGGGGGCGGAGGTTACCCCTACGAGCAGTACTTC CATSRPGGGGYPYEQYF
many TRBJ1-2 TRBV20-1 TRBD1 TGCAGTGCTAGTGGGGCGGCAGGGGGCTATGGCTACACCTTC CSASGAAGGYGYTF
- TRBJ1-6 TRBV12-3/TRBV12-4 TRBD1 TGTGCCAGCAGTTTAGAGACAGGGAGGCACTATAATTCACCCCTCCACTTT CASSLETGRHYNSPLHF
many TRBJ1-6 TRBV12-3/TRBV12-4 - TGTGCCAGCAGCCCGGGGGGGAGATCACCCCTCCACTTT CASSPGGRSPLHF
- TRBJ1-1 TRBV25-1 TRBD1 TGTGCCACACATCAGGGGGCGAGGACTGAAGCTTTCTTT CATHQGARTEAFF
- TRBJ2-2 TRBV24-1 - TGTGCCACCAGTGACCCCGTTGATGGCGGGGCGTATAATGGGAACACCGGGGAGCTGTTTTTT CATSDPVDGGAYNGNTGELFF
many TRBJ1-2 TRBV12-3/TRBV12-4 - TGTGCCAGCAGTTTATTAGGACGGAACTATGGCTACACCTTC CASSLLGRNYGYTF
- TRBJ1-6 TRBV10-3 TRBD1 TGTGCCATCAGCAGCCCCGGGACAGCTTTCTTGCTCCACTTT CAISSPGTAFLLHF
- TRBJ2-1 TRBV25-1 - TGTGCCAGCAGTGAATGGCAGGGGGAGGATGAGCAGTTCTTC CASSEWQGEDEQFF
- TRBJ1-3 TRBV9 - TGTGCCAGCAGCGCTACAGGGTGGGTCGGAAACACCATATATTTT CASSATGWVGNTIYF
many TRBJ1-2 TRBV20-1 - TGCAGTGTTTGGGAGTATGGCTACACCTTC CSVWEYGYTF
many TRBJ1-1 TRBV7-9 - TGTGCCAGCAGCTTACTTGGGGGGAACACTGAAGCTTTCTTT CASSLLGGNTEAFF
- TRBJ1-5 TRBV2 - TGTGCCTGGAGTAAGGGCAGGGTAGGCAATCAGCCCCAGCATTTT CAWSKGRVGNQPQHF
- TRBJ1-2 TRBV29-1 - TGCAGCGTAGGGTCAGGGGCAAAAGGAAGCTACACCTTC CSVGSGAKGSYTF
- TRBJ2-3 TRBV19 TRBD2 TGTCCCAAACTCACGCCGGCGGGAGCCGCAGATACGCAGTATTTT CPKLTPAGAADTQYF
- TRBJ2-5 TRBV7-6 - TGTGCCAGCAGCTTAGTTGGGTATTGGGGCAATGAGACCCAGTACTTC CASSLVGYWGNETQYF
- TRBJ2-5 TRBV2 TRBD2 TGTGCCAGCAGGCAGGGGGCTAGCGGGAGCCGGGGAGAGACCCAGTACTTC CASRQGASGSRGETQYF
- TRBJ1-2 TRBV19 - TGTGCCAGTGGGGGGGCGATACCTGGAAACACCTTC CASGGAIPGNTF
- TRBJ1-3 TRBV12-3/TRBV12-4 TRBD1 TGTGCCAGCAGTTTTGCGGGACAGGGAATAGCCTCTGGAAACACCATATATTTT CASSFAGQGIASGNTIYF
- TRBJ2-6 TRBV25-1 TRBD2 TGTGCCAGCAGTCAGCGGGCGGGGGGGAACACTGAAGCTTTC CASSQRAGGNTEAF
- TRBJ1-2 TRBV25-1 TRBD1 TGTGCCAGCAGCGATGACAGGGCGGGATTGTTAGTAGGCTATAGCTACACCTTC CASSDDRAGLLVGYSYTF
- TRBJ2-5 TRBV10-2 - TGTGCCAGCAGTTCACCAACCGGGACATCGCGCCAAGAGACCCAGTACTTC CASSSPTGTSRQETQYF
- TRBJ1-3 TRBV5-1 - TGCGCCAGCAGCCGCCAGAAAGACCTGAGGAACACCATATATTTT CASSRQKDLRNTIYF
few TRBJ1-2 TRBV7-9 - TGTGCCAGCAGCCTGACATACTATGGCTACACCTTC CASSLTYYGYTF
- TRBJ2-7 TRBV20-1 TRBD2 TGCAGTGCTTCCCTTAGCGGGAGCTCCTACGAGCAGTACTTC CSASLSGSSYEQYF
once TRBJ1-2 TRBV25-1 - TGTGCTAGCCGGGAAAACTATGGCTACACCTTC CASRENYGYTF
many TRBJ1-4 TRBV15 - TGTGCCACCAGCACTGGGGACGGTAATGAAAAACTGTTTTTT CATSTGDGNEKLFF
- TRBJ1-1 TRBV10-3 - TGTGCCAGCAGGGTACAGCGAACAAACACTGAAGCTTTCTTT CASRVQRTNTEAFF
few TRBJ1-6 TRBV13 - TGTGCCAGCAGTTTAAAACCGGGTACACTCAAGTCACCCCTCCACTTT CASSLKPGTLKSPLHF
- TRBJ2-7 TRBV25-1 TRBD1 TGTGCCAGCACCCCAGGGGGAGTGACGTCCTACGAGCAGTACTTC CASTPGGVTSYEQYF
many TRBJ2-5 TRBV20-1 - TGCAGTGCCCCCGGGGCGGTAGAGACCCAGTACTTC CSAPGAVETQYF
- TRBJ1-2 TRBV5-8 TRBD1 TGTGCCAGCAGTAGTGACAGGGTAGTCTATGGCTACACCTTC CASSSDRVVYGYTF
few TRBJ1-1 TRBV12-3/TRBV12-4 - TGTGCTAGCGAACCGGGGGGCGATTTGAACACTGAAGCTTTCTTT CASEPGGDLNTEAFF
once TRBJ1-5 TRBV10-3 TRBD1 TGTGACATCAGATCCGGACAGGGTAGCAATCAGCACCAGCATTTT CDIRSGQGSNQHQHF
few TRBJ1-1 TRBV6-6 - TGTGCCAGCAGTTACTCTCCGCAGGGGCGCGGAGGCACTGAAGCTTTCTTT CASSYSPQGRGGTEAFF
many TRBJ1-4 TRBV7-9 TRBD1 TGTGCCAGCAGCGTACAGGGGAGGGATGAAAAACTGTTTTTT CASSVQGRDEKLFF
- TRBJ2-1 TRBV2 - TGTGCCAGCAAACAGGGAAGGAATGAGCAGTTCTTC CASKQGRNEQFF
many TRBJ1-2 TRBV29-1 - TGCAGCGTGGAACGGAGGAGCCTCTATGGCTACACCTTC CSVERRSLYGYTF
many TRBJ1-4 TRBV12-3/TRBV12-4 TRBD1 TGTGCCAGCAGTTTCACAGGGGCAACTAATGAAAAACTGTTTTTT CASSFTGATNEKLFF
- TRBJ2-2 TRBV9 - TGTGCCAGCGGAGGGGAAGACGGGAGAGGCGGGGAGCTGTTTTTT CASGGEDGRGGELFF
- TRBJ2-2 TRBV19 - TGTGCCAGTAGTATTGGGGTTGGGGAGCTGTTTTTT CASSIGVGELFF
many TRBJ2-5 TRBV9 TRBD2 TGTGCCAGCAGCGTAGGGGGGACTAGCGGGAGTGGAGAGACCCAGTACTTC CASSVGGTSGSGETQYF
- TRBJ1-5 TRBV3-1 - TGTGCCAGCAGCCAAGAGCAGGTCCGCGGGCCCCAGCATTTT CASSQEQVRGPQHF